This TCR beta chain was recovered during a study of blood T cell repertoires in COVID-19. Trimming pared 0 bases from V and 0 bases from J, leaving 11 bases between. CDR3 length equals 16 residues. The germline CDR1 and CDR2 sequences are SGDLS and YYNGEE. Some clones are missing from TCRdb's copy, which holds only in-frame ones; the method was immunoSEQ multiplex PCR. The sample has roughly 300,000 clones; 65% to 90% are singletons. Sample: PBMCs or T cells enriched from blood (not recorded which). This TCR came from a woman aged 40 to 50 with acute COVID-19. V gene TRBV9 combines with J gene TRBJ2-3; a possible D gene is TRBD2 (6 bases). In DNA, the CDR3 is TGTGCCAGCAGCGTAGCCCCCAGCGGGAGCACAGATACGCAGTATTTT. Translated, it gives CASSVAPSGSTDTQYF.